This record covers a single T cell receptor beta chain. Its antigen is still unknown. This sample stems from a study of blood T cells in healthy people across ages. V lost 3 bases, J lost 3 bases, and 11 bases lay in between. CDR3 length: 14 amino acids. Germline V gene lookup returns CDR1 SGHTA and CDR2 FQGNSA. The study, taken as a whole, reports: Donors of long life had a larger count of naive CD4+ cells and greater diversity than aged donors. Older age went with lower TCR beta diversity per million T cells, in a roughly linear way.

Alongside a J-beta primer mix, a sample-barcoded 5' primer served in a second PCR lasting about 7 to 11 cycles. From the 5' RACE reads, TCRdb called clonotypes with MiXCR, one entry per CDR3 protein. The sample includes about 700,000 distinct CDR3 sequences, about 34% of them seen just once. Investigators took 8.5 to 10 milliliters of peripheral blood from every donor. Sequences were obtained from blood. The clonotype comes from a woman of 80 years or more in good health. The chain carries TRBV7-2 and TRBJ1-2; D call uncertain. The CDR3 region is CASSFSPPYYGYTF. As DNA, the CDR3 is TGTGCCAGCAGCTTTTCGCCCCCCTACTATGGCTACACCTTC.